This entry lists 3 T cell receptor beta chains sequenced from one sample in a study of blood T cell repertoires in COVID-19. The protocol was immunoSEQ multiplex PCR, while the TCRdb copy is restricted to in-frame clones and leaves out a portion. The sample holds approximately 440,000 clones, about nine tenths seen once. Input material: PBMCs or T cells enriched from blood (not recorded which). The receptors originated from a man aged 18 to 29 who had recovered from COVID-19.

The chain employs TRBV24-1 and TRBJ2-1, with 14 bases fitting TRBD2. The ends lost 3 bases at V and 2 bases at J; junction bases unmatched: 11. This CDR3 has 20 residues. Looked up from germline, CDR1 is KGHDR and CDR2 is SFDVKD. The CDR3, as DNA: TGTGCCACCAGTGATCCCCGGACTAGCGGGAGGCGGCAGCCCTACAATGAGCAGTTCTTC. Its protein product is CATSDPRTSGRRQPYNEQFF.

V is TRBV21-1 and J is TRBJ1-4; whether TRBD1, the table's D call, matches the DNA was not checked. TRBV21-1 is annotated as a pseudogene. This CDR3 has 17 amino acids. Here the CDR3 DNA reads TGTGCCAGCCCTCGGCAGGGTGCGAGTGCAACTAATGAAAAACTGTTTTTT. Residues: CASPRQGASATNEKLFF.

The V and J genes are TRBV5-1 and TRBJ1-1; no clear D gene. Trimming removed 0 bases at V and 4 bases at J, with 7 bases between. In germline, CDR1 is SGHRS, CDR2 YFSETQ. The CDR3 runs 13 residues. CDR3 loop: CASSLVLSTEAFF. CDR3 sequence (DNA): TGCGCCAGCAGCTTGGTCCTGAGCACTGAAGCTTTCTTT.